These 31 T cell receptor beta chains share one sample of origin, sequenced in a study of vaccination effects on CD4 cells after COVID-19. For these TCRs, the target antigens are not known. Once cultured for roughly ten days, the cells underwent separation to obtain CD4+ T cells. The method was immunoSEQ multiplex PCR; TCRdb's version includes in-frame clones alone and lacks a portion of them. The sample consists of around 70,000 clones, over 60% of them appearing once. Specimen: CD4+ T cells from PBMCs cultured without peptide, collected before COVID-19 vaccination. Source of these receptors: a human donor who received a COVID-19 vaccine.

The chain combines TRBV5-1 with TRBJ2-5; 8 nucleotides agree with TRBD1. The V gene end was trimmed by 0 bases and the J gene end by 2 bases; junction bases not matched to a gene: 9. The germline CDR1 and CDR2 sequences are SGHRS and YFSETQ. The CDR3 has 17 amino acids. DNA for the CDR3: TGCGCCAGCAGCTTGGCCGGTACAGGGGGGAAACAAGAGACCCAGTACTTC. Translation gives CASSLAGTGGKQETQYF.

V gene TRBV10-1 combines with J gene TRBJ2-5, with 7 bases aligning to TRBD2. The CDR3 length is 16 residues. CDR1 WNHNN and CDR2 SYGVQD come from the germline V gene (reference sequence). With 4 bases clipped from V and 2 bases from J, the junction kept 10 bases outside the gene matches. CDR3 in amino acids: CASSVSASGQQETQYF. DNA of the CDR3: TGCGCCAGCAGTGTTTCGGCTAGCGGACAACAAGAGACCCAGTACTTC.

A single count supports this clone. The V gene is TRBV3-1 (or the pseudogene TRBV3-2), the J gene TRBJ2-1; tentative D call: TRBD2 (5 bases). Germline-derived CDR1 and CDR2 are LGHDT and YNNKEL (reference sequence). V shed 4 bases and J shed 8 bases, with 18 bases lying between them. The CDR3 is 15 residues long. The DNA for the CDR3 is TGTGCCAGCAGCCGACTAATGCGATCTATGGATGAGCAGTTCTTC. It translates to CASSRLMRSMDEQFF.

The genes are TRBV18 and TRBJ2-5; tentative D call: TRBD2 (7 bases). This CDR3 comprises 15 residues. CDR1 is KGHSH, CDR2 LQKENI, per germline. V was trimmed by 0 bases and J by 6 bases, leaving 14 bases between them. The CDR3 reads CASSPPNREGQTQYF. In DNA form, the CDR3 reads TGTGCCAGCTCACCACCGAACAGGGAGGGGCAGACCCAGTACTTC.

This clone was seen a handful of times. The chain has TRBV4-1 and TRBJ1-3; D is unclear. CDR1 is MGHRA and CDR2 is YSYEKL in the germline V gene. The CDR3 length is 15 residues. V was pared by 2 bases and J by 2 bases, with 10 bases between. The CDR3: CASSQFGGPGNTIYF. The CDR3 DNA follows: TGCGCCAGCAGCCAATTTGGAGGGCCTGGAAACACCATATATTTT.

This sequence joins TRBV19 and TRBJ1-6; D call uncertain. Trimming left V 2 bases short and J 8 bases short, with 10 bases between. Germline CDR1 and CDR2: LNHDA and SQIVND (reference sequence). The CDR3 is 14 amino acids. CDR3 sequence reads: CASSIRARDSPLHF. The CDR3 DNA reads TGTGCCAGTAGTATAAGAGCCCGCGATTCACCCCTCCACTTT.

This clone was seen only once. The chain has TRBV7-2 and TRBJ1-2; no clear D gene. V was pared by 1 base and J by 7 bases, with 16 bases between. The germline CDR1 and CDR2 sequences are SGHTA and FQGNSA. The CDR3 sequence is 15 residues long. The DNA for the CDR3 is TGTGCCAGCAGCTTAGTAAGGGAGGGCCGAGGTGGCTACACCTTC. Its translation is CASSLVREGRGGYTF.

The genes are TRBV11-2 and TRBJ2-3, with unresolved D. There are 13 residues in the CDR3. Trimming removed 5 bases from V and 1 base from J, with 7 bases in between. CDR1 is SGHAT and CDR2 is FQNNGV in the germline V gene. The CDR3 reads CASSIQGTDTQYF. The CDR3 DNA follows: TGTGCCAGCAGCATCCAGGGCACAGATACGCAGTATTTT.

Written as DNA, the CDR3 is TGTGCCAGCAGTCCCCCGGGCAGGGCGGGAAACACCATATATTTT. Translation: CASSPPGRAGNTIYF. The chain joins TRBV28 to TRBJ1-3; possible D gene TRBD1, 5 bases. V shed 5 bases and J shed 4 bases, with 15 bases lying between them. Per germline, CDR1 MDHEN and CDR2 SYDVKM. The CDR3 consists of 15 residues.

V usage is TRBV29-1 and J usage is TRBJ1-3; D possibly corresponds to TRBD1 (5 bases). This CDR3 is built from 12 residues. Germline CDR1 and CDR2: SQVTM and ANQGSEA. V gave up 3 bases and J gave up 6 bases, with 9 bases separating them. In DNA, the CDR3 is TGCAGCGTTGACCCGGGGGAAAACACCATATATTTT. The encoded protein is CSVDPGENTIYF.

The J gene is TRBJ2-2, the V gene TRBV18; 9 bases fit TRBD2. Losses at the gene ends were 6 bases for V and 6 bases for J; bases not matched to a gene: 2. The CDR3 is 13 residues long. Germline CDR1 and CDR2: KGHSH and LQKENI. The CDR3 region has the DNA TGTGCCAGCTCCGGGACTAGCTCCGGGGAGCTGTTTTTT. Protein: CASSGTSSGELFF.

This chain links TRBV29-1 with TRBJ1-1, with D possibly being TRBD1 (5 bases). This CDR3 has 15 residues. CDR1 SQVTM and CDR2 ANQGSEA come from the germline V gene. V shed 4 bases and J shed 0 bases, with 15 bases lying between them. CDR3 DNA sequence: TGCAGCGTTGTGGGCATCGGAGGGGTGAACACTGAAGCTTTCTTT. Protein product: CSVVGIGGVNTEAFF.

The chain has TRBV27 and TRBJ2-5; D uncertain. Germline V gene data show CDR1 as MNHEY and CDR2 as SMNVEV (reference sequence). V lost 6 bases to trimming and J lost 5 bases, with 7 bases between them. The CDR3 runs to 11 residues. The CDR3 DNA sequence: TGTGCCAGCAGGCAGGCGGAGACCCAGTACTTC. This translates into CASRQAETQYF.

This rearrangement joins TRBV30 to TRBJ2-2; D is uncertain. The germline CDR1 and CDR2 sequences are GTSNPN and SVGIG (reference sequence). The CDR3 is 14 residues long. With 0 bases removed from V and 4 bases from J, the gap between germline ends came to 9 bases. The CDR3 protein is CAWSVQAVTGELFF. DNA of the CDR3: TGTGCCTGGAGTGTACAAGCTGTCACCGGGGAGCTGTTTTTT. Together with reference TRBV30 and TRBJ2-2, the CDR3 gives the full variable domain: SQTIHQWPATLVQPVGSPLSLECTVEGTSNPNLYWYRQAAGRGLQLLFYSVGIGQISSEVPQNLSASRPQDRQFILSSKKLLLSDSGFYLCAWSVQAVTGELFFGEGSRLTVL.

This chain links TRBV2 with TRBJ1-2, with TRBD1 identical over 8 bases. The CDR3 runs 15 residues. In germline, CDR1 is SNHLY, CDR2 FYNNEI. Unmatched junction bases numbered 9, after V lost 6 bases and J lost 3 bases. CDR3 amino acids: CASRVTGAEDYGYTF. DNA of the CDR3: TGTGCCAGCAGGGTGACAGGGGCAGAGGACTATGGCTACACCTTC.

The chain is built from TRBV19 and TRBJ2-1, with D possibly called TRBD1 or TRBD2 (5 bases each). The germline V gene has CDR1 LNHDA and CDR2 SQIVND (reference sequence). The CDR3 has 14 residues. V lost 3 bases, J lost 2 bases, and 8 bases lay in between. In DNA, the CDR3 is TGTGCCAGTAGTATCGGGGCAACCTACAATGAGCAGTTCTTC. Residues: CASSIGATYNEQFF.

This chain uses TRBV7-2 with TRBJ1-2, with TRBD1 identical over 9 bases. The CDR3 contains 15 residues. J lost 6 bases, V lost 5 bases, and 10 bases had no gene match. Germline CDR1 and CDR2: SGHTA and FQGNSA. This CDR3 is CASSPSSGQGNGYTF. DNA of the CDR3: TGTGCCAGCAGCCCGAGCTCGGGACAGGGAAATGGCTACACCTTC.

This clone showed up just a few times. The chain uses TRBV2 and TRBJ1-2, with D hard to call. The CDR3 consists of 12 residues. Germline V lookup: CDR1 SNHLY, CDR2 FYNNEI. Trimming cost V 5 bases and J 1 base, with 5 bases left between them. As DNA, the CDR3 is TGTGCCAGCAGTACGAATAACTATGGCTACACCTTC. This gives the protein CASSTNNYGYTF.

The chain couples TRBV24-1 to TRBJ2-5; TRBD1 matches 8 bases. This CDR3 is built from 14 residues. The germline V gene has CDR1 KGHDR and CDR2 SFDVKD. V was clipped by 5 bases and J by 2 bases; unmatched bases: 3. Written as DNA, the CDR3 is TGTGCCACCAGTGTACAGGGGGGACAAGAGACCCAGTACTTC. This gives the protein CATSVQGGQETQYF.

The chain carries TRBV6-1 and TRBJ1-2, with D perhaps TRBD1 (5 bases). Trimming left V 0 bases short and J 5 bases short, with 19 bases between. CDR1 is MNHNS and CDR2 is SASEGT in the germline V gene. The CDR3 totals 17 residues. The CDR3 DNA reads TGTGCCAGCAGTGAAGCGCTTCGGGGGGGAGGACCGTATGGCTACACCTTC. The encoded protein is CASSEALRGGGPYGYTF.

J is TRBJ2-1 and V is TRBV29-1; D gene ambiguous. The V and J ends lost 3 bases and 0 bases respectively, with 9 bases between them. This CDR3 has 14 residues. Germline V gene sequence: CDR1 SQVTM, CDR2 ANQGSEA. The CDR3 bases are TGCAGCGTTGATAACCCGAGCTCCTACAATGAGCAGTTCTTC. It codes for CSVDNPSSYNEQFF.

The chain combines TRBV25-1 with TRBJ1-2; TRBD1 aligns across 9 bases. This CDR3 region has 15 residues. Looked up from germline, CDR1 is MGHDK and CDR2 is SYGVNS. With V trimmed by 5 bases and J by 7 bases, 11 bases remained unmatched. Here the CDR3 DNA reads TGTGCCAGCAGTCCGCACCCCGGACAGGGGAGTGGCTACACCTTC. Translated, it gives CASSPHPGQGSGYTF.

The V and J genes are TRBV30 and TRBJ1-5; D is undetermined. Germline V gene data show CDR1 as GTSNPN and CDR2 as SVGIG (reference sequence). The CDR3 consists of 14 residues. The ends were cut back, 0 bases at V and 2 bases at J, with 8 bases in the middle. The CDR3 DNA reads TGTGCCTGGAGTGTATCAAGGGGCAATCAGCCCCAGCATTTT. It specifies CAWSVSRGNQPQHF.

CDR3 region: CASSYSRQGQETQYF. In DNA, the CDR3 is TGTGCCAGCAGTTACTCGAGACAGGGGCAAGAGACCCAGTACTTC. V is TRBV6-6 and J is TRBJ2-5; TRBD1 aligns across 8 bases. Germline V gives CDR1 MNHNY, CDR2 SVGAGI (reference sequence). V gave up 0 bases and J gave up 2 bases; unmatched junction bases: 2. This CDR3 is built from 15 residues.

This clone has more than one count but fewer than ten. The chain joins TRBV4-1 to TRBJ2-1; 12 bases are shared with TRBD2. Trimming cost V 5 bases and J 3 bases; bases outside gene matches: 8. This CDR3 spans 17 amino acids. Per germline, CDR1 MGHRA and CDR2 YSYEKL. This CDR3 is CASSLRLAGDIYNEQFF. CDR3 in DNA: TGCGCCAGCAGCTTACGACTAGCGGGGGACATCTACAATGAGCAGTTCTTC.

This chain connects TRBV30 to TRBJ1-1, with TRBD1 identical over 7 bases. Germline assignment: CDR1 GTSNPN and CDR2 SVGIG (reference sequence). The CDR3 is 13 residues long. V lost 7 bases to trimming and J lost 5 bases; unmatched junction nucleotides: 10. The CDR3 spells CALFTTGNTEAFF. In DNA form, the CDR3 reads TGTGCCTTATTTACGACAGGGAATACTGAAGCTTTCTTT.

The chain has TRBV9 and TRBJ2-3; a possible D gene is TRBD1 (5 bases). CDR3 length: 12 residues. Germline CDR1 and CDR2: SGDLS and YYNGEE. Trimming stripped 3 bases from V and 14 bases from J, with 16 bases between. As DNA, the CDR3 is TGTGCCAGCAGCGCCGACAACGCTGACAGGTATTTT. It codes for CASSADNADRYF.

This clone was seen only a few times. This chain joins TRBV6-4 and TRBJ2-5, with D hard to call. Trimming stripped 4 bases from V and 2 bases from J, with 8 bases between. The CDR3 length is 13 residues. The germline V gene encodes CDR1 MRHNA and CDR2 SNTAGT. CDR3 nucleotides: TGTGCCAGCAGTGTAGAACTACAAGAGACCCAGTACTTC. Its translation: CASSVELQETQYF.

V gene TRBV29-1 combines with J gene TRBJ2-2; 10 bases map to TRBD1. Germline CDR1 reads SQVTM; CDR2 reads ANQGSEA. This CDR3 has 14 amino acids. The CDR3 is CTGPGQGTTGELFF. In nucleotides, the CDR3 is TGCACCGGACCGGGACAGGGGACCACCGGGGAGCTGTTTTTT.

The V gene is TRBV2, the J gene TRBJ2-7, with D perhaps matching TRBD1 (6 bases). The CDR3 runs to 14 residues. From germline, CDR1 is SNHLY and CDR2 FYNNEI. Trimming stripped 6 bases from V and 3 bases from J, with 15 bases between. The CDR3 reads CASRPGTQYYEQYV. For the CDR3, the DNA is TGTGCCAGCAGGCCCGGGACACAGTACTACGAGCAGTACGTC.

The V and J genes are TRBV11-2 and TRBJ2-3, with D perhaps being TRBD1 or TRBD2 (5 bases each). Trimming removed 5 bases from V and 2 bases from J, with 23 bases in between. Germline values: CDR1 SGHAT, CDR2 FQNNGV. CDR3 length equals 18 residues. The CDR3 coding sequence is TGTGCCAGCAGCCCGTTCCTGACCGGACGGGGCCTCACAGATACGCAGTATTTT. Protein: CASSPFLTGRGLTDTQYF.